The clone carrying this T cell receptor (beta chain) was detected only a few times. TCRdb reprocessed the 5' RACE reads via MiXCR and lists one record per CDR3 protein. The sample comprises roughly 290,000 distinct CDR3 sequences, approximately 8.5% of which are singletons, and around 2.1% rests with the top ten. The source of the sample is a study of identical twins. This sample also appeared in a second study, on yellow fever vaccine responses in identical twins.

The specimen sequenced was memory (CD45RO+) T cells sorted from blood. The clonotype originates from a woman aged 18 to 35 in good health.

CDR3 sequence: CSAREGLTSGRTSTDTQYF. CDR3 sequence (DNA): TGCAGTGCTAGAGAGGGTCTGACTAGCGGGAGGACAAGCACAGATACGCAGTATTTT. This chain connects TRBV20-1 to TRBJ2-3; 13 bases align to TRBD2. CDR1 DFQATT and CDR2 SNEGSKA come from the germline V gene (reference sequence). The CDR3 length is 19 residues. V lost 0 bases and J lost 0; bases outside the gene matches: 9.